This T cell receptor (beta chain) is drawn from a study of beta chain features in type 1 diabetes. Reverse transcription of all isolated RNA meant that expressed TCRB transcripts were sequenced. Sequenced by immunoSEQ multiplex PCR; TCRdb stores in-frame clones only, minus some. The sample yields 150,000 or so clones, approximately 10% seen once. This CDR3 has 16 amino acids. Germline CDR1 and CDR2: MNHEY and SMNVEV (reference sequence). J lost 7 bases, V lost 2 bases, and 3 bases had no gene match. This clone has more than one count but fewer than ten. Its antigen is unknown. The sample contains more than one DNA sequence encoding this CDR3. Broader study findings: Type 1 diabetes patients had fewer VDJ junction insertions and more deletions.

The single heparinised draw taken from each donor contained roughly 100 mL of blood on average. The receptor was isolated from a woman between 40 and 50 years old in good health. V and J are TRBV27 and TRBJ2-1; 15 bases match TRBD2. What was sequenced was central memory CD4+ T cells from blood. In DNA form, the CDR3 reads TGTGCCAGCAGTTTACGGACTAGCGGGGGGGCTAATGAGCAGTTCTTC. Protein product: CASSLRTSGGANEQFF.